This T cell receptor beta chain came from a study of OX40 agonist ivuxolimab in advanced cancers. On the study more broadly: At about 82% male, the cohort had a mean age of around 56 years, ranging from roughly 23 to 80. General study results and limits: What antigens the expanded peripheral T cells recognized was never established. Also present in some nonresponders was a low level of normalized T-cell clonal expansion.

TCRdb's table, derived via immunoSEQ multiplex PCR, lists solely in-frame clones and lacks some. The sample includes 20,000 to 25,000 clones, approximately 70% seen only once; the top ten take about a fifth. J was trimmed by 4 bases and V by 7 bases; bases with no gene match: 6. The CDR3 sequence is 14 residues long. Germline CDR1 MNHEY, CDR2 SMNVEV (reference sequence). Details on this clone: Its antigen is undetermined.

Sequencing used CD4+ or CD8+ T cells sorted from blood, obtained in a trial of the OX40 agonist ivuxolimab. This chain links TRBV27 with TRBJ2-1, with TRBD2 identical over 8 bases. This TCR derives from an adult with an advanced solid tumor such as melanoma, head and neck, liver or kidney cancer. CDR3 region: CASTPGLGYNEQFF. The CDR3, as DNA: TGTGCCAGCACCCCGGGACTAGGGTACAATGAGCAGTTCTTC.